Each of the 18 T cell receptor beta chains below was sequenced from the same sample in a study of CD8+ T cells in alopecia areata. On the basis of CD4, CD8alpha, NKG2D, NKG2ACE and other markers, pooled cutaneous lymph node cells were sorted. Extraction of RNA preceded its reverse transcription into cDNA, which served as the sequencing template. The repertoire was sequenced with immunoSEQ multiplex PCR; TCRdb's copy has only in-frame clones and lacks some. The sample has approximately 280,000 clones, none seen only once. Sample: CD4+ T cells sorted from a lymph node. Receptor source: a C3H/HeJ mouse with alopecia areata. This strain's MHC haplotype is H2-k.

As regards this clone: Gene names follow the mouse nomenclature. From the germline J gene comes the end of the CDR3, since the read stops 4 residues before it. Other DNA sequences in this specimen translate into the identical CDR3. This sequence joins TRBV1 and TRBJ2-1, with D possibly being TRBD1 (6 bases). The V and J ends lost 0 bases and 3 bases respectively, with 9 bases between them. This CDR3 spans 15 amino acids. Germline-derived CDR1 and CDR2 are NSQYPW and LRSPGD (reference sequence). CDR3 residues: CTCSADRDTYAEQFF. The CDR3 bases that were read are TGCACCTGCAGTGCAGATCGGGACACCTATGCT.

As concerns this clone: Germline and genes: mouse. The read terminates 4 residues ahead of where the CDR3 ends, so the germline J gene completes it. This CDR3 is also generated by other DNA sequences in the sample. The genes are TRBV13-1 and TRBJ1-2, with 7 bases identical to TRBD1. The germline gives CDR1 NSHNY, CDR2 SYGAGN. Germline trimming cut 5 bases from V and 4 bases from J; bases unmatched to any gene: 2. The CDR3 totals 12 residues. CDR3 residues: CASSHRGSDYTF. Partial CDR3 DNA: TGTGCCAGCAGCCACAGGGGCTCC.

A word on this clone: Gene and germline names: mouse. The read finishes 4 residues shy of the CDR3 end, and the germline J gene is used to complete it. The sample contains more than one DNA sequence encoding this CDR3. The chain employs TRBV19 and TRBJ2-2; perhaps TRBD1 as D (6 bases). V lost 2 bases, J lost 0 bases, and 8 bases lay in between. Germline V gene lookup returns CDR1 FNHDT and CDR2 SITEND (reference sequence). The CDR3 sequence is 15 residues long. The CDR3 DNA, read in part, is TGTGCCAGCAGTATTCAGGGGACAAACACCGGG. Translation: CASSIQGTNTG. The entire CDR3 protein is CASSIQGTNTGQLYF.

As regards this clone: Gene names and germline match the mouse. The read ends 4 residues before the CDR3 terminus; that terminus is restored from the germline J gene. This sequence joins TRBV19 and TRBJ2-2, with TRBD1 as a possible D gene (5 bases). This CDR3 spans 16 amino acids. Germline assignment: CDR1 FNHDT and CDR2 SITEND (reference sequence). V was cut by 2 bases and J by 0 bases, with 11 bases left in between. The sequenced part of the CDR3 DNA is TGTGCCAGCAGTATTCGGACACCCCCAAACACCGGG. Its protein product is CASSIRTPPNTG. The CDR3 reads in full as CASSIRTPPNTGQLYF.

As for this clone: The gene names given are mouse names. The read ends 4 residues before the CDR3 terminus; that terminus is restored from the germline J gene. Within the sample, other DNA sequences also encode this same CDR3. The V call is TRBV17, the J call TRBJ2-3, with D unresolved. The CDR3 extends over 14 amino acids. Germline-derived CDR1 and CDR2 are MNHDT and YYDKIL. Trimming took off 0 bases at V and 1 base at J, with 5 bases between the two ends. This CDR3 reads CASSRDGGAETLYF. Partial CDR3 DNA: TGTGCTAGCAGTAGAGATGGTGGTGCAGAA.

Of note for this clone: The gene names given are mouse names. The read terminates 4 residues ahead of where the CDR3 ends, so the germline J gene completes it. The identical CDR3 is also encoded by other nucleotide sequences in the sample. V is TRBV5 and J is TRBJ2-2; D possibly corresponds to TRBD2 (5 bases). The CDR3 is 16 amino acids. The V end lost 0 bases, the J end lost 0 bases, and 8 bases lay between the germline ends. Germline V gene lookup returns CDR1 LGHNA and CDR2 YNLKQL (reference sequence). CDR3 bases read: TGTGCCAGCAGCCAAGATCCTGGGTCAAACACCGGG. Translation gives CASSQDPGSNTG. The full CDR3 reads CASSQDPGSNTGQLYF.

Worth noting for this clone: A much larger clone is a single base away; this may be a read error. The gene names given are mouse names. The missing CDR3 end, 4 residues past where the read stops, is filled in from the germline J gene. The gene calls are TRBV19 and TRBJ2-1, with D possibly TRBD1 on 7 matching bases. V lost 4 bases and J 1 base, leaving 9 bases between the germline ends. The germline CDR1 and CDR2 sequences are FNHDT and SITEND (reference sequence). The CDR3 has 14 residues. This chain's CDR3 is CASSAGGNYAEQFF. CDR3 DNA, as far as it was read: TGTGCCAGCAGTGCAGGGGGGAACTATGCT.

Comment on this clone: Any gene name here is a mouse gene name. The part of the CDR3 DNA that was read is TGTGCCAGCAGGGAGACTGGGGGGTAT. Its protein is CASRETGGY. The entire CDR3 is CASRETGGYEQYF. The rearrangement uses TRBV13-1 and TRBJ2-7; TRBD2 matches at 10 bases. The CDR3 end lies 4 residues beyond the end of the read and is filled in from the germline J gene. CDR1 and CDR2 (germline): NSHNY, SYGAGN. The CDR3 consists of 13 residues.

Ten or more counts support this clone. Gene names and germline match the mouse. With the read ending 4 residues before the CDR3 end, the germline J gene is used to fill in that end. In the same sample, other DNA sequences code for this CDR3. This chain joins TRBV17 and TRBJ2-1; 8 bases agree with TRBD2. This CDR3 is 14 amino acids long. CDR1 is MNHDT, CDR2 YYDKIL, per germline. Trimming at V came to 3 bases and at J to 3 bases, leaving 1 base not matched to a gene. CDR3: CASSSLGGYAEQFF. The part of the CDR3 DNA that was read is TGTGCTAGCAGTAGTCTGGGGGGCTATGCT.

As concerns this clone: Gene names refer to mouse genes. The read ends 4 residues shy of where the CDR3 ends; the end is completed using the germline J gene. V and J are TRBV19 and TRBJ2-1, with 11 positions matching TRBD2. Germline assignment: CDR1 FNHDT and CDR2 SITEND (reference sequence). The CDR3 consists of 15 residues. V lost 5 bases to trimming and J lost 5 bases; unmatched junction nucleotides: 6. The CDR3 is CASRPYWGGDAEQFF. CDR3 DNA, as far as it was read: TGTGCCAGCAGGCCTTACTGGGGGGGCGATGCT.

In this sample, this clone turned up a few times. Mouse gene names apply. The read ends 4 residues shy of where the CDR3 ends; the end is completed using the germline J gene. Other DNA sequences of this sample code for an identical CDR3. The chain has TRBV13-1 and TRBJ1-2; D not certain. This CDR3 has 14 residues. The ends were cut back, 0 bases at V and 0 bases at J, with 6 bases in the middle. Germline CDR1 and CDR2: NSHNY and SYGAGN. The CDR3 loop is CASSDATSNSDYTF. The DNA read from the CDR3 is TGTGCCAGCAGTGATGCAACTTCAAACTCC.

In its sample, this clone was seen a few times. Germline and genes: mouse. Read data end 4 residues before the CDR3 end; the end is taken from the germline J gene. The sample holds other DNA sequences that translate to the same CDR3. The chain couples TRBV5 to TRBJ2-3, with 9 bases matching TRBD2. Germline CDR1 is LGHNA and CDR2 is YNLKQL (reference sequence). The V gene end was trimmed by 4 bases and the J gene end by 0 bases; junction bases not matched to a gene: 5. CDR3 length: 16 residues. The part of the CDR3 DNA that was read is TGTGCCAGCAGCCCAGACTGGGGGTCTAGTGCAGAA. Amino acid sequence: CASSPDWGSSAE. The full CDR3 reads CASSPDWGSSAETLYF.

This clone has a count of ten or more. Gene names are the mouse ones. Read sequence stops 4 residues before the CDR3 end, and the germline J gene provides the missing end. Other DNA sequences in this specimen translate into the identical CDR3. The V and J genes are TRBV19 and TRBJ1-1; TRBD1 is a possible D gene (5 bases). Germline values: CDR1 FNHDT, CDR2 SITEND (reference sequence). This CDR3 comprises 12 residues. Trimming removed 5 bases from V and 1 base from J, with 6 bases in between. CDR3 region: CASRTGNTEVFF. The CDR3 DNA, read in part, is TGTGCCAGCAGAACAGGGAACACA.

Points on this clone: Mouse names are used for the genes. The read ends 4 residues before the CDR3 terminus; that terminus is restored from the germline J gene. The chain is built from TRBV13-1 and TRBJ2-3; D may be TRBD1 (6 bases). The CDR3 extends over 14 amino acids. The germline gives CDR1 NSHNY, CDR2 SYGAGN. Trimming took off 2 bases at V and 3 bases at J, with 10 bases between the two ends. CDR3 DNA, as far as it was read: TGTGCCAGCAGTGACGCCGGGACAGCAGAA. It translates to CASSDAGTAE. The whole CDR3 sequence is CASSDAGTAETLYF.

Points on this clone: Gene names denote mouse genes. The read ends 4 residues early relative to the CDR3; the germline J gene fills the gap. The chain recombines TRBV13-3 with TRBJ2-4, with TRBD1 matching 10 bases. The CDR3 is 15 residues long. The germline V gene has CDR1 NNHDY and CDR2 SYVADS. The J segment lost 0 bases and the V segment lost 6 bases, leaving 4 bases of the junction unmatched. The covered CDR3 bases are TGTGCCAGCAACCGGGACAGGGGTAGTCAAAAC. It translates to CASNRDRGSQN. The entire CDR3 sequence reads CASNRDRGSQNTLYF. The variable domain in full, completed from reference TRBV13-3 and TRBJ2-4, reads EAAVTQSPRSKVAVTGGKVTLSCHQTNNHDYMYWYRQDTGHGLRLIHYSYVADSTEKGDIPDGYKASRPSQENFSLILELASLSQTAVYFCASNRDRGSQNTLYFGAGTRLSVL.

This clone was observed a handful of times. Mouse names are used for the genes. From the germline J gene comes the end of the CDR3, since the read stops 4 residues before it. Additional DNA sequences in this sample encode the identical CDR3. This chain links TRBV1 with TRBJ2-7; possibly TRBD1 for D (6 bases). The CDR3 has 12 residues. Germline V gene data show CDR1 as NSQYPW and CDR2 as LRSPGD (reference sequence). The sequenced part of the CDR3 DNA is TGCACCTGCAGTGGGACAGCATAT. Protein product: CTCSGTAY. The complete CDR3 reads CTCSGTAYEQYF.

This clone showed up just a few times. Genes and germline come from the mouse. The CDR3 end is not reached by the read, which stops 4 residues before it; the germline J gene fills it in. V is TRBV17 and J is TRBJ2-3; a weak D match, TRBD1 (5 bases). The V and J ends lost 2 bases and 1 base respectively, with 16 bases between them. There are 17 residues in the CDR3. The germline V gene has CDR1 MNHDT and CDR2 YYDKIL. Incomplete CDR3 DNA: TGTGCTAGCAGTAGAAGGGCTACAGGCTCGGGTGCAGAA. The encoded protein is CASSRRATGSGAE. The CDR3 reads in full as CASSRRATGSGAETLYF.

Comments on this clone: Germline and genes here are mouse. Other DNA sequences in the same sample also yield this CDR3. This chain's CDR3 is CASGDVGSSYEQYF. Partial CDR3 DNA: TGTGCCAGCGGTGATGTGGGGAGCTCCTAT. The chain is built from TRBV13-2 and TRBJ2-7, with D perhaps TRBD2 (5 bases). Sequencing ends 4 residues short of the CDR3 end; the germline J gene provides the rest. Germline lookup yields CDR1 NNHNN and CDR2 SYGAGS (reference sequence). This CDR3 has 14 residues. Trimming pared 0 bases from V and 0 bases from J, leaving 7 bases between.